The 17 T cell receptor beta chains listed next were all sequenced from one sample in a study of cytomegalovirus exposure and HLA in healthy donors. The PCR used 60 Vbeta and 13 Jbeta primers. Sequencing used immunoSEQ multiplex PCR; TCRdb keeps in-frame clones, though not all of them. This table has 180,000 or so clones, roughly 80% appearing once. Sequencing was performed on PBMCs. These receptors all come from a woman in her thirties or forties in good health and CMV-seropositive.

J is TRBJ2-7 and V is TRBV6-1; TRBD2 matches 13 bases. Trimming cost V 2 bases and J 5 bases; bases outside gene matches: 3. The CDR3 runs to 15 residues. Germline CDR1 MNHNS, CDR2 SASEGT. The CDR3 DNA reads as TGTGCCAGCAGTGAAAGACTAGCGGGAGGCCACGAGCAGTACTTC. Translation: CASSERLAGGHEQYF.

The rearrangement links TRBV2 to TRBJ1-2, with TRBD1 matching 8 bases. Germline trimming cut 5 bases from V and 4 bases from J; bases unmatched to any gene: 3. Per germline, CDR1 SNHLY and CDR2 FYNNEI. This CDR3 is 13 amino acids long. This CDR3 is CASSYTGGYGYTF. The CDR3 DNA reads TGTGCCAGCAGTTATACAGGGGGCTATGGCTACACCTTC.

This clone was detected only a few times. The chain recombines TRBV25-1 with TRBJ1-4; 10 bases are a match to TRBD1. V was pared by 6 bases and J by 8 bases, with 12 bases of the junction left unmatched. This CDR3 has 16 residues. Germline lookup yields CDR1 MGHDK and CDR2 SYGVNS. Here the CDR3 reads CASRRSGTGDGEKLFF. The CDR3 region has the DNA TGTGCCAGCAGGAGGTCCGGGACAGGGGACGGAGAAAAACTGTTTTTT.

The rearrangement uses TRBV18 and TRBJ1-5; D unclear. The germline gives CDR1 KGHSH, CDR2 LQKENI. V lost 3 bases, J lost 6 bases, and 15 bases lay in between. The CDR3 is made up of 15 amino acids. The CDR3 DNA follows: TGTGCCAGCTCACCGTTTCTCGGGGAGGCTCAGCCCCAGCATTTT. This sequence encodes CASSPFLGEAQPQHF.

V is TRBV7-3 and J is TRBJ2-1; the match to TRBD2 covers 7 bases. This CDR3 contains 13 residues. V shed 4 bases, J shed 8 bases, and the junction held 5 bases outside the gene matches. The germline CDR1 and CDR2 sequences are SGHTA and FQGTGA. This CDR3 is CASSYTSEHEQFF. Here the CDR3 DNA reads TGTGCCAGCAGCTACACTAGCGAACATGAGCAGTTCTTC.

This clone was picked up a small number of times. The gene calls are TRBV27 and TRBJ2-1, with D maybe TRBD1 (6 bases). Germline V gene sequence: CDR1 MNHEY, CDR2 SMNVEV (reference sequence). The ends were cut back, 6 bases at V and 0 bases at J, with 12 bases in the middle. This CDR3 comprises 15 residues. In DNA, the CDR3 is TGTGCCAGCAGAATCCGGGACACCTCCTACAATGAGCAGTTCTTC. This encodes CASRIRDTSYNEQFF.

This rearrangement joins TRBV11-2 to TRBJ2-7, with TRBD1 matching 8 bases. The CDR3 has 17 residues. Germline V CDR1 and CDR2: SGHAT, FQNNGV. Germline trimming cut 5 bases from V and 1 base from J; bases unmatched to any gene: 13. The CDR3 loop is CASSLSLGQGRSYEQYF. Here the CDR3 DNA reads TGTGCCAGCAGCCTATCTCTCGGACAGGGTAGGTCCTACGAGCAGTACTTC.

This clone was counted a few times. This chain joins TRBV5-4 and TRBJ1-2; 7 nucleotides agree with TRBD1. Germline lookup yields CDR1 SGHNT and CDR2 YYREEE (reference sequence). The J segment lost 13 bases and the V segment lost 0 bases, leaving 12 bases of the junction unmatched. This CDR3 is built from 14 residues. The CDR3 nucleotides are TGTGCCAGCAGCTTGGGAGGGGGCGTTTCGTTGGGCACCTTC. This gives the protein CASSLGGGVSLGTF.

This clone has more than one count but fewer than ten. The rearrangement uses TRBV10-3 and TRBJ1-1; a possible D gene is TRBD1 (6 bases). Trimming left V 6 bases short and J 2 bases short, with 10 bases between. CDR1 and CDR2 (germline): ENHRY, SYGVKD. This CDR3 spans 13 amino acids. CDR3 region: CAISIQGNTEAFF. CDR3 bases: TGTGCCATCAGCATACAGGGTAACACTGAAGCTTTCTTT.

This clone is a singleton in its sample. This chain uses TRBV6-5 with TRBJ1-2, with 12 bases fitting TRBD1. CDR1 and CDR2 from the germline V gene are MNHEY and SVGAGI. The V and J ends lost 5 bases and 7 bases, in that order; junction bases with no gene match: 5. The CDR3 sequence is 14 residues long. The DNA of the CDR3 is TGTGCCAGCAGTCAGGGGACAGGGGGCTTTGGCTACACCTTC. It encodes CASSQGTGGFGYTF.

The chain carries TRBV28 and TRBJ2-7; 7 nucleotides align to TRBD1. Germline-derived CDR1 and CDR2 are MDHEN and SYDVKM. Trimming at V came to 5 bases and at J to 5 bases, leaving 3 bases not matched to a gene. This CDR3 contains 12 residues. The CDR3 spells CASSGQAHEQYF. The CDR3 DNA reads as TGTGCCAGCAGTGGACAGGCCCACGAGCAGTACTTC.

V and J are TRBV27 and TRBJ1-5, with D perhaps TRBD1 (6 bases). V shed 8 bases and J shed 3 bases, with 20 bases lying between them. This CDR3 contains 16 residues. Germline CDR1 reads MNHEY; CDR2 reads SMNVEV (reference sequence). The CDR3 DNA sequence: TGTGCCAGCTCAACCTTGCAGGGGCTAGACAATCAGCCCCAGCATTTT. Protein sequence: CASSTLQGLDNQPQHF.

The count of this clone is one. The chain carries TRBV19 and TRBJ1-4, with D maybe TRBD1 (5 bases). V lost 11 bases, J lost 8 bases, and 18 bases lay in between. The CDR3 sequence is 13 residues long. Germline V gene data show CDR1 as LNHDA and CDR2 as SQIVND (reference sequence). The CDR3 nucleotides are TGTGCCTCCCGTGCAGGGCGGGAAGAAAAACTGTTTTTT. Its translation is CASRAGREEKLFF.

CDR3 in DNA: TGTGCCAGCAGCATCCCCGACAGGGTTGGCAATCAGCCCCAGCATTTT. It codes for CASSIPDRVGNQPQHF. This chain connects TRBV21-1 to TRBJ1-5; the D segment call TRBD1 is taken from the table without a DNA check. TRBV21-1 is a pseudogene locus. CDR3 length: 16 residues.

The chain couples TRBV7-3 to TRBJ2-1, with TRBD2 as a possible D gene (7 bases). The CDR3 is 15 amino acids. Trimming removed 3 bases at V and 4 bases at J, with 13 bases between. Germline V CDR1 and CDR2: SGHTA, FQGTGA. The CDR3 sequence: CASSLGAGAYNEQFF. The CDR3 DNA sequence: TGTGCCAGCAGCTTGGGGGCGGGAGCGTACAATGAGCAGTTCTTC. The variable domain in full, with the rest retrieved from reference TRBV7-3 and TRBJ2-1, is GAGVSQTPSNKVTEKGKYVELRCDPISGHTALYWYRQSLGQGPEFLIYFQGTGAADDSGLPNDRFFAVRPEGSVSTLKIQRTERGDSAVYLCASSLGAGAYNEQFFGPGTRLTVL.

This clone has a handful of counts. The chain recombines TRBV6-6 with TRBJ2-7; TRBD1 aligns across 11 bases. Germline CDR1 and CDR2: MNHNY and SVGAGI (reference sequence). With V trimmed by 5 bases and J by 3 bases, 3 bases remained unmatched. This CDR3 has 14 residues. In DNA form, the CDR3 reads TGTGCCAGCAGTCTCGGGACAGGGGGCTACGAGCAGTACTTC. Its translation: CASSLGTGGYEQYF.

The sample holds a few counts of this clone. The J gene is TRBJ2-7, the V gene TRBV6-6; TRBD1 might be the D (6 bases). Trimming cost V 7 bases and J 6 bases, with 19 bases left between them. Germline CDR1 MNHNY, CDR2 SVGAGI (reference sequence). This CDR3 spans 14 amino acids. The CDR3 reads CASMNSRGLGEQYF. The CDR3, as DNA: TGTGCCAGCATGAATAGCAGGGGTCTAGGCGAGCAGTACTTC.